The 14 T cell receptor beta chains below were found in one sample sequenced in a study of Ad26.COV2.S vaccination and SARS-CoV-2 variants. Noted treatment: roughly 18 received Ad26.COV2.S at low or high dose, single or two shots; roughly 5 received placebo; per-sample allocation not given. Day 63 after the first injection of vaccine or placebo was the sampling time. Clones were read by immunoSEQ multiplex PCR, and TCRdb kept only the in-frame ones, dropping some. The top ten hold more than 10% of the sample, which has about 480,000 clones, around nine tenths seen once. Sequences were derived from peripheral blood, sampled in a trial of Ad26.COV2.S vaccine versus placebo. The receptors stem from a person aged 18-65 years who received the Ad26.COV2.S COVID-19 vaccine or a placebo.

This chain links TRBV7-9 with TRBJ1-2; a possible D gene is TRBD1 (5 bases). This CDR3 region has 13 residues. Germline V gene lookup returns CDR1 SEHNR and CDR2 FQNEAQ (reference sequence). V shed 5 bases and J shed 8 bases, with 15 bases lying between them. The CDR3 protein is CASSGYRFGGYTF. For the CDR3, the DNA is TGTGCCAGCAGCGGCTACAGGTTCGGGGGCTACACCTTC.

The chain is built from TRBV7-9 and TRBJ1-4; 7 positions agree with TRBD1. Germline V CDR1 and CDR2: SEHNR, FQNEAQ (reference sequence). The CDR3 contains 14 residues. With V trimmed by 5 bases and J by 7 bases, 7 bases remained unmatched. CDR3 bases: TGTGCCAGCAGCCGCAGAAGGGACAGTGAAAAACTGTTTTTT. Protein: CASSRRRDSEKLFF.

V is TRBV10-3 and J is TRBJ1-4, with 7 bases fitting TRBD1. The germline V gene has CDR1 ENHRY and CDR2 SYGVKD. This CDR3 has 13 residues. With 2 bases clipped from V and 6 bases from J, the junction kept 0 bases outside the gene matches. CDR3 in DNA: TGTGCCATCAGTGAGGGACAGGATGAAAAACTGTTTTTT. It yields the protein CAISEGQDEKLFF.

The V call is TRBV12-3 or TRBV12-4, the J call TRBJ1-3; perhaps TRBD1 as D (6 bases). Trimming pared 6 bases from V and 4 bases from J, leaving 7 bases between. CDR3 length: 12 amino acids. CDR3 amino acids: CASRDRGNTIYF. DNA of the CDR3: TGTGCCAGCAGAGACAGGGGAAACACCATATATTTT.

This chain connects TRBV29-1 to TRBJ1-1, with 8 positions matching TRBD1. Germline V gives CDR1 SQVTM, CDR2 ANQGSEA. The CDR3 consists of 12 residues. V lost 6 bases and J lost 6; bases outside the gene matches: 6. The CDR3 region has the DNA TGCAGCGTCATTCCGGGACAGGCTGAAGCTTTCTTT. It specifies CSVIPGQAEAFF.

This clone was detected only a few times. The V gene is TRBV30, the J gene TRBJ1-5, with TRBD1 as a possible D gene (5 bases). This CDR3 is built from 13 residues. Deletions cut 5 bases from V and 9 bases from J, with 17 bases between. CDR1 is GTSNPN and CDR2 is SVGIG in the germline V gene (reference sequence). CDR3 loop: CAWGAANYGPQHF. CDR3 DNA: TGTGCCTGGGGGGCGGCGAACTATGGGCCCCAGCATTTT.

This chain uses TRBV28 with TRBJ2-3; no definite D call. The CDR3 runs 15 residues. Germline values: CDR1 MDHEN, CDR2 SYDVKM. V lost 3 bases to trimming and J lost 0 bases, with 10 bases between them. CDR3 sequence: CASSFGRRSTDTQYF. CDR3 DNA: TGTGCCAGCAGTTTCGGACGGCGGAGCACAGATACGCAGTATTTT.

The chain has TRBV25-1 and TRBJ2-1; weak D call: TRBD2 (6 bases). Trimming left V 6 bases short and J 7 bases short, with 19 bases between. CDR3 length equals 15 residues. From germline, CDR1 is MGHDK and CDR2 SYGVNS. The CDR3 sequence: CASRPSDGARNEQFF. The CDR3 DNA is TGTGCCAGCAGGCCTAGCGACGGGGCACGGAATGAGCAGTTCTTC.

CDR3 sequence (DNA): TGTGCCAGCAGTTCAGGGGTAAGAGCTTTCTTT. Amino acid sequence: CASSSGVRAFF. This chain uses TRBV27 with TRBJ1-1, with D possibly being TRBD1 (6 bases). This CDR3 has 11 residues. Germline V gene lookup returns CDR1 MNHEY and CDR2 SMNVEV (reference sequence). V shed 4 bases and J shed 10 bases, with 10 bases lying between them.

This clone came up a few times. V is TRBV19 and J is TRBJ2-7; 10 nucleotides match TRBD1. The CDR3 is 14 amino acids. The germline CDR1 and CDR2 sequences are LNHDA and SQIVND (reference sequence). V lost 6 bases and J lost 2; bases outside the gene matches: 4. The DNA of the CDR3 is TGTGCCAGTAGGGGGACAGGGGAGACCTACGAGCAGTACTTC. This translates into CASRGTGETYEQYF.

J is TRBJ1-1 and V is TRBV3-1 (or the pseudogene TRBV3-2); D uncertain. The CDR3 sequence is 12 residues long. Germline V gene lookup returns CDR1 LGHDT and CDR2 YNNKEL (reference sequence). The germline V and J ends were trimmed by 1 base and 8 bases, with 8 bases remaining between them. The CDR3 reads CASSQAFTEAFF. In DNA form, the CDR3 reads TGTGCCAGCAGCCAAGCGTTCACCGAAGCTTTCTTT.

The chain is built from TRBV28 and TRBJ2-3; 7 bases match TRBD2. Trimming took 6 bases from V and 4 from J; bases not matched to a gene: 7. CDR1 is MDHEN and CDR2 is SYDVKM in the germline V gene. The CDR3 loop spans 14 amino acids. DNA for the CDR3: TGTGCCAGCAGACCCGGCGGGAGTCCAGATACGCAGTATTTT. Translation gives CASRPGGSPDTQYF.

This chain connects TRBV14 to TRBJ1-1; D not certain. Trimming shortened V by 2 bases and J by 7 bases, and 17 bases separated the two germline ends. This CDR3 is 15 amino acids long. Per germline, CDR1 SGHDN and CDR2 FVKESK. CDR3 DNA: TGTGCCAGCAGCCAATTGAGACCGATTCGAGGTGAAGCTTTCTTT. Protein sequence: CASSQLRPIRGEAFF.

The V gene is TRBV27, the J gene TRBJ1-6; TRBD1 matches 7 bases. CDR3 length equals 13 residues. The ends lost 5 bases at V and 11 bases at J; junction bases unmatched: 6. In germline, CDR1 is MNHEY, CDR2 SMNVEV (reference sequence). The chain's CDR3 is CASSHRQGPPLHF. The DNA for the CDR3 is TGTGCCAGCAGTCACCGACAGGGCCCACCCCTCCACTTT.